Below are 30 T cell receptor beta chains sequenced from a single sample in a study of CD8+ T cells in alopecia areata. The authors extracted RNA and reverse transcribed it into cDNA as the sequencing template. Measured with immunoSEQ multiplex PCR; TCRdb has only the in-frame clones, and not every one. The sample holds approximately 180,000 clones, around 71% seen once. The specimen comprised CD8+ T cells sorted from blood, sampled at week 0. These receptors originate from a human donor with alopecia areata.

This clone appeared a few times. The rearrangement uses TRBV30 and TRBJ1-2; 10 nucleotides agree with TRBD1. Germline V gene data show CDR1 as GTSNPN and CDR2 as SVGIG (reference sequence). The J segment lost 4 bases and the V segment lost 1 base, leaving 9 bases of the junction unmatched. CDR3 length equals 16 residues. The CDR3 spells CAWSAHGQGEIYGYTF. The CDR3 bases are TGTGCCTGGAGTGCCCACGGACAGGGGGAGATCTATGGCTACACCTTC.

The chain couples TRBV7-9 to TRBJ2-1, with D hard to call. CDR1 is SEHNR and CDR2 is FQNEAQ in the germline V gene (reference sequence). The CDR3 spans 15 residues. Trimming left V 2 bases short and J 0 bases short, with 8 bases between. CDR3: CASSLKSSSYNEQFF. CDR3 DNA sequence: TGTGCCAGCAGCTTAAAGTCTAGCTCCTACAATGAGCAGTTCTTC.

The chain joins TRBV7-4 to TRBJ2-5; D is ambiguous. The CDR3 contains 14 residues. Looked up from germline, CDR1 is SGHVT and CDR2 is SQSDAQ. Trimming cost V 1 base and J 3 bases, with 9 bases left between them. DNA for the CDR3: TGTGCCAGCAGCTTAGACGGTCGTAAAGAGACCCAGTACTTC. Its protein product is CASSLDGRKETQYF.

This clone was detected only a few times. The chain combines TRBV2 with TRBJ2-1, with 7 bases matching TRBD1. From germline, CDR1 is SNHLY and CDR2 FYNNEI. Trimming cost V 9 bases and J 8 bases; bases outside gene matches: 13. The CDR3 length is 14 residues. CDR3 loop: CARTRGTSIDEQFF. CDR3 nucleotides: TGTGCCAGGACCAGGGGGACATCTATAGATGAGCAGTTCTTC.

V gene TRBV29-1 combines with J gene TRBJ2-2, with TRBD2 matching over 7 bases. Per the germline V gene, CDR1 is SQVTM and CDR2 is ANQGSEA. The CDR3 runs to 14 residues. V was pared by 1 base and J by 1 base, with 0 bases of the junction left unmatched. CDR3 amino acids: CSVEGGRNTGELFF. CDR3 DNA: TGCAGCGTTGAAGGCGGGAGGAACACCGGGGAGCTGTTTTTT.

This chain joins TRBV4-2 and TRBJ2-2; TRBD2 agrees at 12 bases. The germline V gene encodes CDR1 LGHNA and CDR2 YNFKEQ. Trimming at V came to 4 bases and at J to 6 bases, leaving 6 bases not matched to a gene. This CDR3 has 16 residues. CDR3 amino acids: CASSPWTSGVAGELFF. DNA for the CDR3: TGTGCCAGCAGCCCTTGGACTAGCGGGGTAGCCGGGGAGCTGTTTTTT.

This rearrangement joins TRBV27 to TRBJ1-1; D is ambiguous. CDR1 and CDR2 (germline): MNHEY, SMNVEV (reference sequence). Deletions cut 8 bases from V and 2 bases from J, with 6 bases between. The CDR3 consists of 11 residues. The CDR3 DNA follows: TGTGCCAGCTTAACCAACACTGAAGCTTTCTTT. It is translated as CASLTNTEAFF.

V is TRBV2 and J is TRBJ2-5, with TRBD1 matching over 9 bases. This CDR3 region has 15 residues. The trim removed 6 bases at V and 5 bases at J, leaving 10 bases unmatched. CDR1 and CDR2 (germline): SNHLY, FYNNEI. CDR3 DNA sequence: TGTGCCAGCAGCCCCCGGGACAGGGCCCCGGAGACCCAGTACTTC. Translating gives CASSPRDRAPETQYF. Drawing the rest from reference TRBV2 and TRBJ2-5, the complete variable domain is EPEVTQTPSHQVTQMGQEVILRCVPISNHLYFYWYRQILGQKVEFLVSFYNNEISEKSEIFDDQFSVERPDGSNFTLKIRSTKLEDSAMYFCASSPRDRAPETQYFGPGTRLLVL.

The chain employs TRBV9 and TRBJ1-2; maybe TRBD1 (5 bases). CDR1 is SGDLS and CDR2 is YYNGEE in the germline V gene. The CDR3 is 17 amino acids. V lost 0 bases, J lost 3 bases, and 18 bases lay in between. The CDR3 bases are TGTGCCAGCAGCGTAGTAAGCCCCGCGGGGCCCCACTATGGCTACACCTTC. This codes for CASSVVSPAGPHYGYTF.

The chain uses TRBV9 and TRBJ2-7; no clear D gene. CDR3 size: 10 residues. Germline CDR1 reads SGDLS; CDR2 reads YYNGEE. Between the trimmed V and J ends, which lost 5 bases and 4 bases, there was a span of 4 bases. The CDR3 nucleotides read TGTGCCAGCAGTGGATACGAGCAGTACTTC. This sequence encodes CASSGYEQYF. Complete variable domain (other parts from reference TRBV9 and TRBJ2-7): DSGVTQTPKHLITATGQRVTLRCSPRSGDLSVYWYQQSLDQGLQFLIQYYNGEERAKGNILERFSAQQFPDLHSELNLSSLELGDSALYFCASSGYEQYFGPGTRLTVT.

The CDR3: CASSPDRPLAKNIQYF. CDR3 bases: TGCGCCAGCAGCCCGGACAGACCGTTAGCCAAAAACATTCAGTACTTC. The chain couples TRBV4-1 to TRBJ2-4; tentatively, D is TRBD1 (6 bases). The germline V gene encodes CDR1 MGHRA and CDR2 YSYEKL. This CDR3 contains 16 residues. Trimming pared 4 bases from V and 0 bases from J, leaving 13 bases between.

V is TRBV27 and J is TRBJ1-1; weak D call: TRBD1 (5 bases). The CDR3 loop spans 14 amino acids. V gave up 5 bases and J gave up 5 bases, with 15 bases separating them. Looked up from germline, CDR1 is MNHEY and CDR2 is SMNVEV (reference sequence). CDR3 in amino acids: CASSTHMGGTEAFF. DNA for the CDR3: TGTGCCAGCAGTACCCATATGGGGGGAACTGAAGCTTTCTTT.

The table lists this clone with a count of one. This chain joins TRBV7-2 and TRBJ2-3, with 8 bases matching TRBD1. Germline lookup yields CDR1 SGHTA and CDR2 FQGNSA. CDR3 size: 13 residues. The V and J ends lost 10 bases and 3 bases, in that order; junction bases with no gene match: 6. The CDR3 DNA is TGTGCCAACCAGGGGGCAGGGACAGATACGCAGTATTTT. Translating it yields CANQGAGTDTQYF. The full variable domain, completed using reference TRBV7-2 and TRBJ2-3, is GAGVSQSPSNKVTEKGKDVELRCDPISGHTALYWYRQSLGQGLEFLIYFQGNSAPDKSGLPSDRFSAERTGGSVSTLTIQRTQQEDSAVYLCANQGAGTDTQYFGPGTRLTVL.

This clone was detected only a few times. This chain joins TRBV25-1 and TRBJ2-5; D gene uncertain. CDR3 length equals 12 residues. Germline V lookup: CDR1 MGHDK, CDR2 SYGVNS. The V end was cut by 3 bases, the J end by 1 base, with 3 bases between. The CDR3 loop is CASSDVQETQYF. In nucleotides, the CDR3 is TGTGCCAGCAGTGATGTCCAAGAGACCCAGTACTTC.

The CDR3 sequence is CASSLASSGELTEAFF. The DNA of the CDR3 is TGCGCCAGCAGCTTGGCTTCGAGTGGCGAACTCACTGAAGCTTTCTTT. The chain combines TRBV5-1 with TRBJ1-1, with no clear D. Germline lookup yields CDR1 SGHRS and CDR2 YFSETQ. The CDR3 covers 16 residues. V was shortened by 0 bases and J by 4 bases, with 16 bases between the two germline ends.

This clone occurred a few times. The gene calls are TRBV2 and TRBJ2-7; 7 bases are a match to TRBD2. The CDR3 totals 13 residues. The trim removed 8 bases at V and 3 bases at J, leaving 7 bases unmatched. Looked up from germline, CDR1 is SNHLY and CDR2 is FYNNEI. DNA of the CDR3: TGTGCCAGCCTGTGGCGGGAGAACTACGAGCAGTACTTC. Translating gives CASLWRENYEQYF.

The gene calls are TRBV30 and TRBJ2-2; TRBD1 matches 8 bases. Per germline, CDR1 GTSNPN and CDR2 SVGIG (reference sequence). Germline trimming cut 5 bases from V and 1 base from J; bases unmatched to any gene: 6. The CDR3 has 15 amino acids. Written as DNA, the CDR3 is TGTGCCTGGGATGGACAGGGCAGGAACACCGGGGAGCTGTTTTTT. This translates into CAWDGQGRNTGELFF.

The chain joins TRBV7-9 to TRBJ2-5, with no clear D. The germline V gene encodes CDR1 SEHNR and CDR2 FQNEAQ (reference sequence). This CDR3 region has 12 residues. V was clipped by 1 base and J by 1 base, with 1 base between them. CDR3 amino acids: CASSLVQETQYF. The CDR3 DNA reads TGTGCCAGCAGCTTAGTCCAAGAGACCCAGTACTTC.

This chain links TRBV19 with TRBJ1-2; tentatively, D is TRBD1 (6 bases). CDR1 LNHDA and CDR2 SQIVND come from the germline V gene (reference sequence). The CDR3 length is 13 residues. CDR3 sequence (DNA): TGTGCAGGCCGAAACAGGGTCAACTATGGCTACACCTTC. Its translation is CAGRNRVNYGYTF.

This sequence joins TRBV5-6 and TRBJ1-2; D unresolved. The CDR3 covers 11 residues. V lost 4 bases, J lost 4 bases, and 5 bases lay in between. Germline-derived CDR1 and CDR2 are SGHDT and YYEEEE. CDR3 sequence: CASSALYGYTF. The CDR3 coding sequence is TGTGCCAGCAGCGCGCTCTATGGCTACACCTTC. The entire variable domain, with the rest obtained from reference TRBV5-6 and TRBJ1-2, is as follows: DAGVTQSPTHLIKTRGQQVTLRCSPKSGHDTVSWYQQALGQGPQFIFQYYEEEERQRGNFPDRFSGHQFPNYSSELNVNALLLGDSALYLCASSALYGYTFGSGTRLTVV.

V gene TRBV30 combines with J gene TRBJ2-2; a possible D gene is TRBD2 (6 bases). The V end was cut by 3 bases, the J end by 5 bases, with 10 bases between. There are 13 residues in the CDR3. CDR1 is GTSNPN, CDR2 SVGIG, per germline (reference sequence). In DNA, the CDR3 is TGTGCCTGGAGCGTTGGGGGGACCGGGGAGCTGTTTTTT. This sequence encodes CAWSVGGTGELFF.

The rearrangement uses TRBV27 and TRBJ2-7; possible D gene TRBD1, 5 bases. Germline V lookup: CDR1 MNHEY, CDR2 SMNVEV (reference sequence). V dropped 6 bases and J dropped 3 bases, with 18 bases sitting between them. The CDR3 runs 15 residues. In nucleotides, the CDR3 is TGTGCCAGCAGGCCCGGGCAGGGAAGCTTCTACGAGCAGTACTTC. It translates to CASRPGQGSFYEQYF.

V and J are TRBV25-1 and TRBJ1-5; 9 bases line up with TRBD1. The CDR3 sequence is 15 residues long. With 0 bases clipped from V and 4 bases from J, the junction kept 1 base outside the gene matches. CDR1 is MGHDK, CDR2 SYGVNS, per germline. The CDR3 region has the DNA TGTGCCAGCAGTGAATACGGACAGGGGAATCAGCCCCAGCATTTT. Translated: CASSEYGQGNQPQHF.

The rearrangement links TRBV29-1 to TRBJ1-2; D is ambiguous. In germline, CDR1 is SQVTM, CDR2 ANQGSEA. V was clipped by 1 base and J by 4 bases, with 10 bases between them. This CDR3 contains 13 residues. CDR3 amino acids: CSVEGVDPYGYTF. As DNA, the CDR3 is TGCAGCGTTGAAGGGGTGGACCCCTATGGCTACACCTTC.

This clone was counted a few times. The chain couples TRBV5-6 to TRBJ2-1; 7 nucleotides line up with TRBD1. The CDR3 has 14 amino acids. Germline CDR1 SGHDT, CDR2 YYEEEE. V trimming: 3 bases; J trimming: 6 bases; junction bases outside the gene matches: 6. The CDR3 region is CASSWGTGANEQFF. The CDR3 bases are TGTGCCAGCAGCTGGGGAACAGGGGCCAATGAGCAGTTCTTC.

The chain joins TRBV7-8 to TRBJ2-5, with 8 positions matching TRBD2. The CDR3 is 20 amino acids. J gave up 0 bases and V 5 bases, and 20 bases lay outside the gene matches. Germline V gene lookup returns CDR1 SGHVS and CDR2 FQNEAQ. CDR3 amino acids: CASSRRSLEAAGEYQETQYF. The CDR3 nucleotides read TGTGCCAGCAGCAGAAGAAGCCTGGAAGCAGCGGGGGAGTACCAAGAGACCCAGTACTTC.

This clone has just one count. The chain joins TRBV11-1 to TRBJ1-2, with D perhaps TRBD1 (5 bases). Germline V gives CDR1 SGHAT, CDR2 FQDESV (reference sequence). The CDR3 has 14 amino acids. Trimming removed 3 bases from V and 0 bases from J, with 8 bases in between. CDR3 sequence: CASSFAGTNYGYTF. CDR3 nucleotides: TGTGCCAGCAGCTTCGCAGGGACTAACTATGGCTACACCTTC.

The rearrangement uses TRBV7-9 and TRBJ2-7; 8 nucleotides match TRBD1. The germline V gene encodes CDR1 SEHNR and CDR2 FQNEAQ (reference sequence). The V gene end was trimmed by 7 bases and the J gene end by 2 bases; junction bases not matched to a gene: 7. CDR3 length equals 14 residues. The CDR3 is CASNLPGGPYEQYF. The CDR3 coding sequence is TGTGCCAGCAACCTGCCAGGGGGCCCCTACGAGCAGTACTTC.

To note about this clone: Other DNA sequences in the sample encode the same CDR3. The J gene is TRBJ2-7, the V gene TRBV4-1; D unresolved. Germline V lookup: CDR1 MGHRA, CDR2 YSYEKL. This CDR3 is 14 amino acids long. V was clipped by 0 bases and J by 1 base, with 7 bases between them. The CDR3 nucleotides are TGCGCCAGCAGCCAAGAGCCCAGATCCTACGAGCAGTACTTC. It is translated as CASSQEPRSYEQYF.

The chain links TRBV2 to TRBJ2-7; TRBD1 matches at 10 bases. After removal of 7 bases from V and 3 bases from J, the junction contained 6 bases not matched to a gene. CDR1 SNHLY and CDR2 FYNNEI come from the germline V gene. This CDR3 has 14 residues. CDR3 DNA: TGTGCCAGCATCAACCGGGACAGGGGCTACGAGCAGTACTTC. Amino acids: CASINRDRGYEQYF.